The present entry profiles one TCR beta chain with its context. Per the study methods: Counts of nucleated cells, estimated from reference gene primer amplification, were obtained. Clones were sequenced by immunoSEQ multiplex PCR, and TCRdb holds only the in-frame ones, with some missing. V and J calls and clone size are copied from that table; D and trimming were computed from the DNA. The repertoire includes 100,000 to 150,000 clones, approximately 82% of them detected once, and approximately 3.9% sits in the top ten. These data are taken from a study of blood T cell repertoires in COVID-19. Study summary: Both acute and convalescent COVID-19 samples were obtained from the United States, Italy and Spain. Sources were T cells, B-cell-depleted T cells, or PBMCs; the material itself was cDNA or gDNA.

Germline V CDR1 and CDR2: MNHNY, SVGAGI (reference sequence). This CDR3 region has 14 residues. V was pared by 5 bases and J by 10 bases, with 8 bases of the junction left unmatched. Sequencing used peripheral blood. The receptor's source is a woman between 50 and 59 years old with acute or convalescent COVID-19. The genes are TRBV6-6 and TRBJ1-6, with TRBD1 matching over 7 bases. The chain's CDR3 is CASSMTGPPSPLHF. The CDR3 DNA reads TGTGCCAGCAGTATGACAGGGCCCCCCTCACCCCTCCACTTT.